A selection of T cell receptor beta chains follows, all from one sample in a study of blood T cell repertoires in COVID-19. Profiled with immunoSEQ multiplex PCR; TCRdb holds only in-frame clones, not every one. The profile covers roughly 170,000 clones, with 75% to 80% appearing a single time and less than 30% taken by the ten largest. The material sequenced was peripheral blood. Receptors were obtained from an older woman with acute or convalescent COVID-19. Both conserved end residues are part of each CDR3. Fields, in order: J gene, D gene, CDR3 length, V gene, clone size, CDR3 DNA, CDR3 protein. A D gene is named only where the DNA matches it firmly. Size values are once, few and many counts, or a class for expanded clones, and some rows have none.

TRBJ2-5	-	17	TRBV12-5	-	TGTGCTAGTGGTTTGGTCCAAACGAACAGGGTCCAAGAGACCCAGTACTTC	CASGLVQTNRVQETQYF
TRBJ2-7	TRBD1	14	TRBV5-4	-	TGTGCCAGCAGCAGACAGGGGTCCCCCCTCGAGCAGTACTTC	CASSRQGSPLEQYF
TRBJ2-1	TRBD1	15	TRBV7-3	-	TGTGCCAGCAGCCCTGACAGGGTAAGTTTCAATGAGCAGTTCTTC	CASSPDRVSFNEQFF
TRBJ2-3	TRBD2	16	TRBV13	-	TGTGCCAGCAGCTCTACGGGAGGCCGTCCCGTCGATACGCAGTATTTT	CASSSTGGRPVDTQYF
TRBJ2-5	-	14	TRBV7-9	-	TGTGCCAGCAGCTTAGAGACTCGGCACGAGACCCAGTACTTC	CASSLETRHETQYF
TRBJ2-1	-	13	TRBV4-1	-	TGCGCCAGCAGCCGAGTAGTCCGTAATGAGCAGTTCTTC	CASSRVVRNEQFF
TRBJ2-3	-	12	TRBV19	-	TGTGCCAGTAGTACCCAGGGGGATACGCAGTATTTT	CASSTQGDTQYF
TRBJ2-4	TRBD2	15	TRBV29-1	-	TGCAGCGTCGCCCGTGGTAGCGGGAGGGCGAACATTCAGTACTTC	CSVARGSGRANIQYF
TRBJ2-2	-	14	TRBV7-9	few	TGTGCCAGCAGCTTAAACGGAGGCGCCGGGGAGCTGTTTTTT	CASSLNGGAGELFF
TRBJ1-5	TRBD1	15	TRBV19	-	TGTGCCAGTAGTTCCCGGGACAGCTTCAATCAGCCCCAGCATTTT	CASSSRDSFNQPQHF
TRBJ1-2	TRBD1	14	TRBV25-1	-	TGTGCCAGCAGTGCGACAGGGATTTTCTATGGCTACACCTTC	CASSATGIFYGYTF
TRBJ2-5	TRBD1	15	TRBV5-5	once	TGTGCCAGCAGCTTCGGGACAGGGGACCAAGAGACCCAGTACTTC	CASSFGTGDQETQYF
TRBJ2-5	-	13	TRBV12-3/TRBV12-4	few	TGTGCCAGCAGCCCTACTAGCATGGAGACCCAGTACTTC	CASSPTSMETQYF
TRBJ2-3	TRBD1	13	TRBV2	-	TGTGCCAGCCGACAGGGGGTCACAGATACGCAGTATTTT	CASRQGVTDTQYF